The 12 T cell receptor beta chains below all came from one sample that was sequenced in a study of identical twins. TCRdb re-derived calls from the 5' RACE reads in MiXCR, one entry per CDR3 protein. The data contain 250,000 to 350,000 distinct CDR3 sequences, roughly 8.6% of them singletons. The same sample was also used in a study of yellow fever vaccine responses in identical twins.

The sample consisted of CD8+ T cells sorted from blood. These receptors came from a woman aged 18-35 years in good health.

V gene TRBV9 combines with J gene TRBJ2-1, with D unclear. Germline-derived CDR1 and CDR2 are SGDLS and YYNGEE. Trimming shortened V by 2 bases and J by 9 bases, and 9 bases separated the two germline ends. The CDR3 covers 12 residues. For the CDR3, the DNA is TGTGCCAGCAGCGTTCTGAGGAGTGAGCAGTTCTTC. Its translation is CASSVLRSEQFF.

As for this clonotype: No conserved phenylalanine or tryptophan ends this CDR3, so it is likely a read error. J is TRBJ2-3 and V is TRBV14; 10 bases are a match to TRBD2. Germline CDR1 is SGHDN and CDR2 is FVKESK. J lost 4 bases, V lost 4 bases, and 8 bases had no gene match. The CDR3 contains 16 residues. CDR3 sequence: CASSLAGGTVADTQYL. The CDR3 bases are TGTGCCAGCAGCCTAGCGGGGGGAACAGTAGCAGATACGCAGTATCTT.

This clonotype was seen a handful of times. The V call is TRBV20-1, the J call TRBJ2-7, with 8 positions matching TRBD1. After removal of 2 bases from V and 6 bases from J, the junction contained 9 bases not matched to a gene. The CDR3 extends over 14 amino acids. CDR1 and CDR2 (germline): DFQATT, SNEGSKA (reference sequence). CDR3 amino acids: CSARIGTGGFEQYF. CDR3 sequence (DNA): TGCAGTGCTAGAATCGGGACAGGAGGATTCGAGCAGTACTTC.

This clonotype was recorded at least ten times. The CDR3 here is CASREAVAGAPGDTQYF. The CDR3 region has the DNA TGCGCCAGCCGTGAAGCAGTAGCGGGAGCGCCGGGAGATACGCAGTATTTT. The rearrangement joins TRBV4-3 to TRBJ2-3; TRBD2 agrees at 9 bases. Germline V gives CDR1 LGHNA, CDR2 YSLEER. This CDR3 region has 17 residues. After removal of 8 bases from V and 5 bases from J, the junction contained 17 bases not matched to a gene.

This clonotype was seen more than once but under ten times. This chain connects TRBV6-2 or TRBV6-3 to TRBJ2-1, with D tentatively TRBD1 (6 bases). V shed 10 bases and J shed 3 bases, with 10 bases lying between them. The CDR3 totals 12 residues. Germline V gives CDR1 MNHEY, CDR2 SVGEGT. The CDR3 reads CAIGGNYNEQFF. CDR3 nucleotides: TGTGCCATAGGGGGTAACTACAATGAGCAGTTCTTC.

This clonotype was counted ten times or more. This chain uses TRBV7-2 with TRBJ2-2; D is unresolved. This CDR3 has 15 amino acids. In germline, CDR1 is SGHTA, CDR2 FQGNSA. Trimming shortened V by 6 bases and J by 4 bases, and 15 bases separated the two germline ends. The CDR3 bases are TGTGCCAGCAGTATGTCGGGCTATCTCACCGGGGAGCTGTTTTTT. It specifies CASSMSGYLTGELFF.

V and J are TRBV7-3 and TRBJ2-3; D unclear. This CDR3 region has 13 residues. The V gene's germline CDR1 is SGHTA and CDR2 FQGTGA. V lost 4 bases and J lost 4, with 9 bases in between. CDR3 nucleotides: TGTGCCAGCAGCTCCCGTGCCCCAGATACGCAGTATTTT. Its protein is CASSSRAPDTQYF.

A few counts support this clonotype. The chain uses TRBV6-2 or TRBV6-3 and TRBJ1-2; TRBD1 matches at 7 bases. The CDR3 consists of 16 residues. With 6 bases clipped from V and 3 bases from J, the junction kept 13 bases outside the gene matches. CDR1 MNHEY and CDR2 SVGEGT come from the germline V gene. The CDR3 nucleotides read TGTGCCAGCAGCGCGTTAGAGGGACAGACTTACTATGGCTACACCTTC. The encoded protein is CASSALEGQTYYGYTF.

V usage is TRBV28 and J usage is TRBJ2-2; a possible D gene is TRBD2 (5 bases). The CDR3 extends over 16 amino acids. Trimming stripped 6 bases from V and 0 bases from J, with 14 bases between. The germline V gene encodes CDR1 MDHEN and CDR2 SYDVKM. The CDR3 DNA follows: TGTGCCAGCAGCCCAAGGCAGCGGCCGAACACCGGGGAGCTGTTTTTT. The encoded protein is CASSPRQRPNTGELFF.

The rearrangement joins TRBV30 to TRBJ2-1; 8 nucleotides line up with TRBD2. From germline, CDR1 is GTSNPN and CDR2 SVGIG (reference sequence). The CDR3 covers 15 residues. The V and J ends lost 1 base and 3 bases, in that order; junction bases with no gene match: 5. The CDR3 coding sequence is TGTGCCTGGAGTGAGATAGCGGGGCACTACAATGAGCAGTTCTTC. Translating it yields CAWSEIAGHYNEQFF.

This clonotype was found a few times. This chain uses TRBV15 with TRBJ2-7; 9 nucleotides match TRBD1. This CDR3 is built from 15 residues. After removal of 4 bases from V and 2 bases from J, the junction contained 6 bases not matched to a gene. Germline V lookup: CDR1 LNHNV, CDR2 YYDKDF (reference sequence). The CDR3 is CATSKVRTGAYEQYF. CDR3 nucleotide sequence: TGTGCCACCAGCAAGGTCCGGACAGGGGCCTACGAGCAGTACTTC.

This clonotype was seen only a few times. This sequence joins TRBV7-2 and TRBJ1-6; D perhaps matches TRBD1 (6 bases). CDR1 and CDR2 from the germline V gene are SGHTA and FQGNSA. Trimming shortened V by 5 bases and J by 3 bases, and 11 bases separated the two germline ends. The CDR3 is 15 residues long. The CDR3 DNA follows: TGTGCCAGCAGCCCTCACAGGGACTATAATTCACCCCTCCACTTT. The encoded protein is CASSPHRDYNSPLHF.